This TCR beta chain was recovered during a study of post-analysis software for immune sequencing data. Study at large: Courses of disease covered relapsing-remitting, secondary progressive and progressive-relapsing multiple sclerosis.

In its sample, this clonotype was seen a few times. As yet, its antigen is unknown. The TCR beta cDNA libraries contained unique molecular identifiers. The T cell input of roughly 0.85 to 11 million gave about half a million cDNA molecules. TCRdb reprocessed the PCR reads with MiXCR, giving one entry per CDR3 protein. The sample has more than 450,000 distinct CDR3 sequences; around 31% are singletons. General study results and limits: Under F measure analysis, samples from one preparation batch co-clustered strongly. Elevated frequency relative to controls characterized several TRBV segments in patients, TRBV5-6, TRBV5-1 and TRBV20-1 among them.

The CDR3 loop spans 15 amino acids. The rearrangement joins TRBV12-3 or TRBV12-4 to TRBJ2-5, with a weak D call TRBD2 (6 bases). The end of the DNA aligns better with TRBJ2-7, so the J call may be wrong. Sequenced sample: blood. This TCR was recovered from a girl between 2 and 17 years old with multiple sclerosis. This CDR3 reads CASSLGGIVAYEQYF. The CDR3 DNA follows: TGTGCCAGCAGTCTGGGCGGGATCGTAGCCTACGAGCAGTACTTC.